A few counts support the clone carrying this T cell receptor beta chain. Its antigen is unidentified. The data derive from a study of response to subunit inactivated influenza vaccine. Findings and caveats of the study: There was a suggestion from the authors that each seasonal influenza vaccination recruits few new T cells.

This CDR3 contains 16 residues. The germline CDR1 and CDR2 sequences are SGHRS and YFSETQ. V was trimmed by 4 bases and J by 0 bases, leaving 15 bases between them. TCRdb reprocessed the RT-PCR reads via MiXCR and lists one record per CDR3 protein. The sample consists of 650,000 to 800,000 distinct CDR3 sequences, approximately 17% of them appearing once. This receptor was obtained from a man aged 50 or older who received an inactivated influenza vaccine. The sample in question was PBMCs from blood, obtained roughly 5 days after vaccination. J is TRBJ2-3 and V is TRBV5-1; maybe TRBD2 (6 bases). CDR3 DNA sequence: TGCGCCAGCAGCCCGGGGGAGAGTCTTAGCACAGATACGCAGTATTTT. Translating it yields CASSPGESLSTDTQYF. Full variable domain (remainder filled in from reference TRBV5-1 and TRBJ2-3): KAGVTQTPRYLIKTRGQQVTLSCSPISGHRSVSWYQQTPGQGLQFLFEYFSETQRNKGNFPGRFSGRQFSNSRSEMNVSTLELGDSALYLCASSPGESLSTDTQYFGPGTRLTVL.